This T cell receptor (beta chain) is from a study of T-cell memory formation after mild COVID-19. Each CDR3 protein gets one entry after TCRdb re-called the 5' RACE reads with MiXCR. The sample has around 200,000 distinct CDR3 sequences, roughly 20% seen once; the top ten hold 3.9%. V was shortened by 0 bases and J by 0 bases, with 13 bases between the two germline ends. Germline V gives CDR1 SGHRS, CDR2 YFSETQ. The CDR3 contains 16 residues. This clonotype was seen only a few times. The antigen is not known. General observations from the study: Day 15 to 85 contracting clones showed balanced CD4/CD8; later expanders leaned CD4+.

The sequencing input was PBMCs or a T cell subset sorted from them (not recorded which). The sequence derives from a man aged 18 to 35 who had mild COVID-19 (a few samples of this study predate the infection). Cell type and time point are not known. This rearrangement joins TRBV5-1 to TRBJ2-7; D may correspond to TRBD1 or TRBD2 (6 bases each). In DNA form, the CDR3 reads TGCGCCAGCAGCTTGGAGGGGGGCTTTAGCTCCTACGAGCAGTACTTC. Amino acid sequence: CASSLEGGFSSYEQYF.